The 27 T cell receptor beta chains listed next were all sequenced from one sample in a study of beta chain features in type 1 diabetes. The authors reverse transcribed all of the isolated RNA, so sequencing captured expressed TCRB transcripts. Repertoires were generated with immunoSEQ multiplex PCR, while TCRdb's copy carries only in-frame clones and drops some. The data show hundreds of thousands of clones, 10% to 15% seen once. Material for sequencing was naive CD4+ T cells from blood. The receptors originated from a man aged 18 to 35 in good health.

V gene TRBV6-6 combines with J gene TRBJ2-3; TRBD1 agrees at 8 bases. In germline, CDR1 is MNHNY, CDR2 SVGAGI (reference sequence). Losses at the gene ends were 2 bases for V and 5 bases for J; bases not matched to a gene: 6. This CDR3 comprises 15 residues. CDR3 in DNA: TGTGCCAGCAGTTACCCCGGACAGGGTGTAGATACGCAGTATTTT. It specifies CASSYPGQGVDTQYF.

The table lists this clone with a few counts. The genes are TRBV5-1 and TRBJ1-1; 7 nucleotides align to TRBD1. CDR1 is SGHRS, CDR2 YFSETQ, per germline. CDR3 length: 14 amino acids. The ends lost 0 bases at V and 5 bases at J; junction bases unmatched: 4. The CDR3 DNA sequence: TGCGCCAGCAGCTTGGGACAGGGTGAGACTGAAGCTTTCTTT. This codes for CASSLGQGETEAFF.

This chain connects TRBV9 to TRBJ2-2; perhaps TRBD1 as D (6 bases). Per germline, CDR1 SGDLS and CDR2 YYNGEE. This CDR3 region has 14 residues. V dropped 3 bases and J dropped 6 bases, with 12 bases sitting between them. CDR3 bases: TGTGCCAGCAGCGGTGGGGGCCACCCCGGGGAGCTGTTTTTT. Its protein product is CASSGGGHPGELFF.

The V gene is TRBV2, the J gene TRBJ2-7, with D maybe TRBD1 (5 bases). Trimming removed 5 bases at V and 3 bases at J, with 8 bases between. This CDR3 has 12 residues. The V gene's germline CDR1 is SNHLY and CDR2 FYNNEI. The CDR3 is CASSYDSYEQYF. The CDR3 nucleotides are TGTGCCAGCAGTTATGACAGCTACGAGCAGTACTTC.

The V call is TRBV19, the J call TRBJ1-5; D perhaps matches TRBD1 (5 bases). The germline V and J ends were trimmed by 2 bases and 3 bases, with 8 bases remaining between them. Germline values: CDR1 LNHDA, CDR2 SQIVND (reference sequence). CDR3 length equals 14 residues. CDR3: CASSITGFNQPQHF. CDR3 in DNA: TGTGCCAGTAGTATAACAGGTTTCAATCAGCCCCAGCATTTT.

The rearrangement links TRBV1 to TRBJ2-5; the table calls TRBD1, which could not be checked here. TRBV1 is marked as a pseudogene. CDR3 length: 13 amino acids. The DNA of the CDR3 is TGCACCAGCAGCCGAGGGACAGGGAAGACCCAGTACTTC. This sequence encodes CTSSRGTGKTQYF.

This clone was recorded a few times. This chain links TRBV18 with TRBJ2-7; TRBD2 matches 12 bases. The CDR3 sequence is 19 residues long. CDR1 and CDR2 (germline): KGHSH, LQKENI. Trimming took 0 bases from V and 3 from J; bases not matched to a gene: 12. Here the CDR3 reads CASSPPRLAGVVSFYEQYF. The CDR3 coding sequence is TGTGCCAGCTCACCACCACGACTAGCGGGAGTTGTCAGCTTCTACGAGCAGTACTTC.

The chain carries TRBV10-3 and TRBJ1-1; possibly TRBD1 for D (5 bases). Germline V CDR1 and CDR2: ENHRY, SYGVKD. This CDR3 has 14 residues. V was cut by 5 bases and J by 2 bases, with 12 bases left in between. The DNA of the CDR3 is TGTGCCATCAGTCCGACAGACGGAAACACTGAAGCTTTCTTT. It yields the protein CAISPTDGNTEAFF.

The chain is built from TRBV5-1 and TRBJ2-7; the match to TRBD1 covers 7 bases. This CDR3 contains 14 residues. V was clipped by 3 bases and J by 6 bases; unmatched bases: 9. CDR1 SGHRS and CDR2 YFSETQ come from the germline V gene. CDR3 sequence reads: CASSSRTGRGEQYF. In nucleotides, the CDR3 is TGCGCCAGCAGCTCAAGGACAGGCCGGGGCGAGCAGTACTTC.

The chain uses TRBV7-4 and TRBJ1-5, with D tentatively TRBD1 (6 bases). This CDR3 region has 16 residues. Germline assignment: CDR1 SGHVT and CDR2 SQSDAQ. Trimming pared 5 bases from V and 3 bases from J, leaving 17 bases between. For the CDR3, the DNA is TGTGCCAGCAGCCTCGGCTGGGGGCCACCCAATCAGCCCCAGCATTTT. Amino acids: CASSLGWGPPNQPQHF. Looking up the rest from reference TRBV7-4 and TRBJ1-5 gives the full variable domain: GAGVSQSPRYKVAKRGRDVALRCDSISGHVTLYWYRQTLGQGSEVLTYSQSDAQRDKSGRPSGRFSAERPERSVSTLKIQRTEQGDSAVYLCASSLGWGPPNQPQHFGDGTRLSIL.

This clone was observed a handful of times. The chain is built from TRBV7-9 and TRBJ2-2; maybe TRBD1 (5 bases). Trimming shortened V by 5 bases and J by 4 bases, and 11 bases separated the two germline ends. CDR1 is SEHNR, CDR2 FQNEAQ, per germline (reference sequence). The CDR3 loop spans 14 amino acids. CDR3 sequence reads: CASSPGRSTGELFF. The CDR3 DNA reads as TGTGCCAGCAGCCCAGGGCGTTCCACCGGGGAGCTGTTTTTT.

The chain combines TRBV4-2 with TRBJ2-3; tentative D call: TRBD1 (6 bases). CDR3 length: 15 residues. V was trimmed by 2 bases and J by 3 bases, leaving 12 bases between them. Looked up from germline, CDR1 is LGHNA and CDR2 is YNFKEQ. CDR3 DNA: TGTGCCAGCAGCCAACCTCAAACAGGGACAGATACGCAGTATTTT. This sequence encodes CASSQPQTGTDTQYF.

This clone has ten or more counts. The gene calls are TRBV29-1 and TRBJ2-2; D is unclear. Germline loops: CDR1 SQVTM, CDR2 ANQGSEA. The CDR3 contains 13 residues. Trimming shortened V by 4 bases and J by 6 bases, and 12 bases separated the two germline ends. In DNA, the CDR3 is TGCAGCGTTGTCTACTCAATTTCCGGGGAGCTGTTTTTT. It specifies CSVVYSISGELFF.

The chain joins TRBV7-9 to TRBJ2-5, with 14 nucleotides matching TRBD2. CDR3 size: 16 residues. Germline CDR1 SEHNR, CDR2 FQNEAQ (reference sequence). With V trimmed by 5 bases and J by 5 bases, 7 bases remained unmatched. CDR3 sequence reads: CASSMGLAGEYETQYF. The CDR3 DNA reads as TGTGCCAGCAGCATGGGACTAGCGGGAGAGTACGAGACCCAGTACTTC. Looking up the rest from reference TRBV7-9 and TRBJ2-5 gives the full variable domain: DTGVSQNPRHKITKRGQNVTFRCDPISEHNRLYWYRQTLGQGPEFLTYFQNEAQLEKSRLLSDRFSAERPKGSFSTLEIQRTEQGDSAMYLCASSMGLAGEYETQYFGPGTRLLVL.

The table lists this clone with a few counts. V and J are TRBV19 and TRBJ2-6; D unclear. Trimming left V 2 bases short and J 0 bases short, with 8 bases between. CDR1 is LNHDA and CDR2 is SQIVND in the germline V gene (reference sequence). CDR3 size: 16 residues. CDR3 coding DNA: TGTGCCAGTAGTATATCCAGTAACTCTGGGGCCAACGTCCTGACTTTC. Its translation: CASSISSNSGANVLTF.

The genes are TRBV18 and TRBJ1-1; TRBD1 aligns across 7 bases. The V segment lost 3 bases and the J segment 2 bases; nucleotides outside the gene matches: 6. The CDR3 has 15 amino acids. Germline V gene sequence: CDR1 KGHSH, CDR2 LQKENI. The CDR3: CASSPGQVINTEAFF. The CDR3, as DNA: TGTGCCAGCTCACCTGGACAGGTTATCAACACTGAAGCTTTCTTT.

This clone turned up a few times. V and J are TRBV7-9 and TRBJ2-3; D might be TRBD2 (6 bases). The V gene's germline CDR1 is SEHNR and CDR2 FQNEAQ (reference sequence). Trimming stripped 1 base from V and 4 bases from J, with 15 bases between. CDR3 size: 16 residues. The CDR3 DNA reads TGTGCCAGCAGCTTAGACGGGACTTCCAGTCCAGATACGCAGTATTTT. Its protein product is CASSLDGTSSPDTQYF.

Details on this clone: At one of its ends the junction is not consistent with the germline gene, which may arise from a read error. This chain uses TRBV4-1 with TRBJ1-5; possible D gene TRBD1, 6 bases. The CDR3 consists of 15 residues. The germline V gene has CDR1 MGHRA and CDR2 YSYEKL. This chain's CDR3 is CASTQIGQSQEAQHF. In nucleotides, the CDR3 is TGCGCCAGCACCCAAATCGGACAGTCGCAGGAGGCCCAGCATTTT.

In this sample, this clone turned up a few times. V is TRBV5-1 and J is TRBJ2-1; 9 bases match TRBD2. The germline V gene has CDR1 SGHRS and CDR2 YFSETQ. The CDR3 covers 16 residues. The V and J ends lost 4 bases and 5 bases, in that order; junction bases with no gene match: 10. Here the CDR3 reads CASSLGRSGGNNEQFF. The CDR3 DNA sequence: TGCGCCAGCAGCCTGGGGAGGAGCGGGGGGAACAATGAGCAGTTCTTC. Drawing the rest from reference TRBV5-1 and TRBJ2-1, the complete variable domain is KAGVTQTPRYLIKTRGQQVTLSCSPISGHRSVSWYQQTPGQGLQFLFEYFSETQRNKGNFPGRFSGRQFSNSRSEMNVSTLELGDSALYLCASSLGRSGGNNEQFFGPGTRLTVL.

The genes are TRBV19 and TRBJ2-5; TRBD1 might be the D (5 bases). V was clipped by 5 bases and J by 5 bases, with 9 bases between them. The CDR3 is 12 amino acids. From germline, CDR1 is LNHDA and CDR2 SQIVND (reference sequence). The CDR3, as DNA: TGTGCCAGTAGTTCAGGGTTGGAGACCCAGTACTTC. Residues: CASSSGLETQYF. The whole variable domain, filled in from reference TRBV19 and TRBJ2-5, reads DGGITQSPKYLFRKEGQNVTLSCEQNLNHDAMYWYRQDPGQGLRLIYYSQIVNDFQKGDIAEGYSVSREKKESFPLTVTSAQKNPTAFYLCASSSGLETQYFGPGTRLLVL.

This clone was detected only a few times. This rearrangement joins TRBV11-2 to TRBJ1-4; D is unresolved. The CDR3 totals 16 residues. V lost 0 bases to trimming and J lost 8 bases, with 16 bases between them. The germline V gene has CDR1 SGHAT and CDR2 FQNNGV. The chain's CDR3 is CASSLDGGAGGEKLFF. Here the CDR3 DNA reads TGTGCCAGCAGCTTAGATGGTGGCGCGGGAGGGGAAAAACTGTTTTTT.

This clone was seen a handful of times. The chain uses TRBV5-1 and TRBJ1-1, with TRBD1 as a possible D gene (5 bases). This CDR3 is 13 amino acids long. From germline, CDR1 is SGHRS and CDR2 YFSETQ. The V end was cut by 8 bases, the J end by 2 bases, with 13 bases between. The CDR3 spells CASKQEVNTEAFF. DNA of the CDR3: TGCGCCAGTAAACAGGAAGTAAACACTGAAGCTTTCTTT.

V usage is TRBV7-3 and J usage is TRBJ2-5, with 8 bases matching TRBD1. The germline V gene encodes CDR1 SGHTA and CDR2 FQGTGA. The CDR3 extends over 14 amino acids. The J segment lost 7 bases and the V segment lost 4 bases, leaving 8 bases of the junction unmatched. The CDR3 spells CASSSTGDGGTQYF. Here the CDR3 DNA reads TGTGCCAGCAGCTCGACAGGGGATGGTGGGACCCAGTACTTC.

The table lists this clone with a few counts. CDR3 DNA: TGCGCCAGCAGCTTGACAGGGGGCACCGTGGGGGAGACCCAGTACTTC. The encoded protein is CASSLTGGTVGETQYF. This chain links TRBV5-1 with TRBJ2-5; 9 nucleotides agree with TRBD1. The CDR3 totals 16 residues. V gave up 1 base and J gave up 5 bases; unmatched junction bases: 9. Germline CDR1 reads SGHRS; CDR2 reads YFSETQ.

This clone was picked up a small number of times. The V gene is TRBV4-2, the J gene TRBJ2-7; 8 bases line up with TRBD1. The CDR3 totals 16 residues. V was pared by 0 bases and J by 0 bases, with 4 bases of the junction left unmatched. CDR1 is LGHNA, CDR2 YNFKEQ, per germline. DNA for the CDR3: TGTGCCAGCAGCCAAGACCTTGGACAGGGCTCCTACGAGCAGTACTTC. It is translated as CASSQDLGQGSYEQYF.

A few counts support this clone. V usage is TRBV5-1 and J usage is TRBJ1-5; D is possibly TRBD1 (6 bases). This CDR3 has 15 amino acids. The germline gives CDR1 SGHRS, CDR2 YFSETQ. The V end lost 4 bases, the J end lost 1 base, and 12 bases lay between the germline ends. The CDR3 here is CASSEQGGSNQPQHF. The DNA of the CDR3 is TGCGCCAGCAGCGAACAGGGTGGGAGCAATCAGCCCCAGCATTTT.

The CDR3 nucleotides are TGTGCCAGCTCACCTCCTAACACCGGGGAGCTGTTTTTT. This codes for CASSPPNTGELFF. The J gene is TRBJ2-2, the V gene TRBV18; the D is unclear. The CDR3 contains 13 residues. CDR1 is KGHSH, CDR2 LQKENI, per germline. With 3 bases removed from V and 2 bases from J, the gap between germline ends came to 4 bases.